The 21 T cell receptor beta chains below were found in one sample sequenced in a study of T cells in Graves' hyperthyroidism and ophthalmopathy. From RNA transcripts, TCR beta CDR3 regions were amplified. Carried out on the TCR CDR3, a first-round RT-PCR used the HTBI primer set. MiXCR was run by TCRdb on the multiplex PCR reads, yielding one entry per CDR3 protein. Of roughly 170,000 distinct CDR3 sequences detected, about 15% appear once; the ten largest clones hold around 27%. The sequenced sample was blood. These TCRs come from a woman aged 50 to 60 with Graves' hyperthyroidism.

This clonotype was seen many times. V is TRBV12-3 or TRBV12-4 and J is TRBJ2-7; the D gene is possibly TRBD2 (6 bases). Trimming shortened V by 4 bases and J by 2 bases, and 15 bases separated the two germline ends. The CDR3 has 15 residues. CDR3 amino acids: CASSSSGLKPYEQYF. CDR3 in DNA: TGTGCCAGCAGTTCCTCGGGACTGAAACCCTACGAGCAGTACTTC.

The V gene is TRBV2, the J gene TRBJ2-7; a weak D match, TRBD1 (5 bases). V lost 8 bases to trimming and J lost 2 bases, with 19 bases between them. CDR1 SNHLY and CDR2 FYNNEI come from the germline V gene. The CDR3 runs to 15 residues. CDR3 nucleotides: TGTGCCAGCGCTCCAAGGGGTGGCCTGACCTACGAGCAGTACTTC. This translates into CASAPRGGLTYEQYF. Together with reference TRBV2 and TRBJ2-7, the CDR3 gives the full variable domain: EPEVTQTPSHQVTQMGQEVILRCVPISNHLYFYWYRQILGQKVEFLVSFYNNEISEKSEIFDDQFSVERPDGSNFTLKIRSTKLEDSAMYFCASAPRGGLTYEQYFGPGTRLTVT.

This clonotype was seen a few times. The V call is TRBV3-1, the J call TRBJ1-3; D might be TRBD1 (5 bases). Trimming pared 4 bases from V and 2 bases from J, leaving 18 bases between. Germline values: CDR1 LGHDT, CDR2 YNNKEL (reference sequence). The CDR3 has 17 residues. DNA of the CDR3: TGTGCCAGCAGCCCACCGGGGCCTTTAATAGCTGGAAACACCATATATTTT. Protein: CASSPPGPLIAGNTIYF. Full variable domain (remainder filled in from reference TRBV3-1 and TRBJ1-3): DTAVSQTPKYLVTQMGNDKSIKCEQNLGHDTMYWYKQDSKKFLKIMFSYNNKELIINETVPNRFSPKSPDKAHLNLHINSLELGDSAVYFCASSPPGPLIAGNTIYFGEGSWLTVV.

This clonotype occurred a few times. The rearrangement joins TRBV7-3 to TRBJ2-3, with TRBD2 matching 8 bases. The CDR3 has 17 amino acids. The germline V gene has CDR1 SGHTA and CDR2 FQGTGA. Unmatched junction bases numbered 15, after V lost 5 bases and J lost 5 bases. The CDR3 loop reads CASSPSGGAPGRDTQYF. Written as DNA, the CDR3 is TGTGCCAGCAGCCCGTCGGGGGGGGCCCCCGGGCGAGATACGCAGTATTTT.

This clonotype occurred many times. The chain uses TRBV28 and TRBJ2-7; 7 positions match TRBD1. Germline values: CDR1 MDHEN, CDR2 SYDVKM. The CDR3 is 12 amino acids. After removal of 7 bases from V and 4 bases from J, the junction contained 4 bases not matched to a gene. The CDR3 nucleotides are TGTGCCAGCATGACAGGGTCTTACGAGCAGTACTTC. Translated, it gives CASMTGSYEQYF.

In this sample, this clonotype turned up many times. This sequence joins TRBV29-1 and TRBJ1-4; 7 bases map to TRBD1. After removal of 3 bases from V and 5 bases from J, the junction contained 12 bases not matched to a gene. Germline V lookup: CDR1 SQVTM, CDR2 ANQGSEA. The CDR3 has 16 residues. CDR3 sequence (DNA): TGCAGCGTTGAGGGAGAAGGGGGCGATTTCAATGAAAAACTGTTTTTT. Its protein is CSVEGEGGDFNEKLFF.

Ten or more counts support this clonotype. CDR3 coding DNA: TGTGCCAGCACCGGGACAGGGGGACAAGAGACCCAGTACTTC. Encoded protein: CASTGTGGQETQYF. The chain carries TRBV28 and TRBJ2-5; 11 nucleotides match TRBD1. V shed 7 bases and J 2 bases; nucleotides not matched to a gene: 3. The CDR3 totals 14 residues. Germline V gene lookup returns CDR1 MDHEN and CDR2 SYDVKM. Full variable domain (outside the CDR3, taken from reference TRBV28 and TRBJ2-5): DVKVTQSSRYLVKRTGEKVFLECVQDMDHENMFWYRQDPGLGLRLIYFSYDVKMKEKGDIPEGYSVSREKKERFSLILESASTNQTSMYLCASTGTGGQETQYFGPGTRLLVL.

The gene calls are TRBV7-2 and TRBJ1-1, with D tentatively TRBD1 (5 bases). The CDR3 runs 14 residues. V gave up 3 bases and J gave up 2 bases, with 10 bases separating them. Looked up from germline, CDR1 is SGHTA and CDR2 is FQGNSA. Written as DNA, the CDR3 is TGTGCCAGCAGCTTGACAGCGTTAAACACTGAAGCTTTCTTT. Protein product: CASSLTALNTEAFF. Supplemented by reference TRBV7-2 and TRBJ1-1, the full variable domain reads GAGVSQSPSNKVTEKGKDVELRCDPISGHTALYWYRQSLGQGLEFLIYFQGNSAPDKSGLPSDRFSAERTGGSVSTLTIQRTQQEDSAVYLCASSLTALNTEAFFGQGTRLTVV.

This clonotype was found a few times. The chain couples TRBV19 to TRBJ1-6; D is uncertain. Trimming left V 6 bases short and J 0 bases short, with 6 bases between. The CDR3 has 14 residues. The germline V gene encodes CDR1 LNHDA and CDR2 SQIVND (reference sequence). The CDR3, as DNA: TGTGCCAGTAGAGACGGCTCCTATAATTCACCCCTCCACTTT. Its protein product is CASRDGSYNSPLHF.

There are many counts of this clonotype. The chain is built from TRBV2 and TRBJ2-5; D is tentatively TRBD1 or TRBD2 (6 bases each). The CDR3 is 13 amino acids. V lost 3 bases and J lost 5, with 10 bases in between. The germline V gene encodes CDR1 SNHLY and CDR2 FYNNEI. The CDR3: CASSDEGGETQYF. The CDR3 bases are TGTGCCAGCAGTGATGAGGGGGGCGAGACCCAGTACTTC.

The CDR3 nucleotides read TGTGCCAGCAGCTTGGACAGAACCCATCAGCCCCAGCATTTT. Protein product: CASSLDRTHQPQHF. The gene calls are TRBV5-4 and TRBJ1-5; D is undetermined. Germline-derived CDR1 and CDR2 are SGHNT and YYREEE (reference sequence). The CDR3 extends over 14 amino acids. V was cut by 0 bases and J by 5 bases, with 9 bases left in between.

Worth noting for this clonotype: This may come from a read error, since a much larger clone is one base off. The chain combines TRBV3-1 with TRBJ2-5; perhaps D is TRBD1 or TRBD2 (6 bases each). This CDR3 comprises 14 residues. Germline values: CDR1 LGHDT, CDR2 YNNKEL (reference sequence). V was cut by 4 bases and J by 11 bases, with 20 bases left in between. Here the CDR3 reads CASSPIGGRAQQYF. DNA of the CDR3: TGTGCCAGCAGCCCTATCGGGGGCCGGGCCCAACAGTACTTC.

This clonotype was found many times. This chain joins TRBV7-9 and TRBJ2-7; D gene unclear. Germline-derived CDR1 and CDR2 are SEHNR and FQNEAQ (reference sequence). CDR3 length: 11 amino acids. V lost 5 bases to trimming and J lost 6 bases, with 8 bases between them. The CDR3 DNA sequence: TGTGCCAGCAGCCCCTCGGTCGAGCAGTACTTC. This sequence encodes CASSPSVEQYF.

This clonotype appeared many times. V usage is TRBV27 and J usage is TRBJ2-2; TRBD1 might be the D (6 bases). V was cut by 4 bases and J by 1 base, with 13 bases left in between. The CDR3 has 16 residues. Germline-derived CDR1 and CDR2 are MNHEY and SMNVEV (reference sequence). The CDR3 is CASSSRGRGNTGELFF. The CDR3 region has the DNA TGTGCCAGCAGTTCAAGGGGCAGGGGGAACACCGGGGAGCTGTTTTTT.

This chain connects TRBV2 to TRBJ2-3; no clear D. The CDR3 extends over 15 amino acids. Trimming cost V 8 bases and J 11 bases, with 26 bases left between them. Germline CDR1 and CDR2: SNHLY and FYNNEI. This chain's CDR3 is CASAPTSRPVGMQYF. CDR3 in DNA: TGTGCCAGCGCCCCAACTTCCCGCCCGGTTGGTATGCAGTATTTT.

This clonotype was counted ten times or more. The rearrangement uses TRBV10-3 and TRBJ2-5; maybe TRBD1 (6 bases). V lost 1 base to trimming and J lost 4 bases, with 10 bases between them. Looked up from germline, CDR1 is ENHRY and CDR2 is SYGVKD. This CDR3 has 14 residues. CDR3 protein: CAISELTGIETQYF. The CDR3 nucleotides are TGTGCCATCAGTGAGTTAACAGGGATAGAGACCCAGTACTTC.

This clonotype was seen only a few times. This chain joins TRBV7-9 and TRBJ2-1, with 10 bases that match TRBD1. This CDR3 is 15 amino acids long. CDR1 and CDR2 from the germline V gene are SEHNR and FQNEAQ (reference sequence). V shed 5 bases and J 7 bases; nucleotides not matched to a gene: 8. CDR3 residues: CASSHGQGGWNEQFF. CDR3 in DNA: TGTGCCAGCAGCCACGGACAGGGGGGGTGGAATGAGCAGTTCTTC.

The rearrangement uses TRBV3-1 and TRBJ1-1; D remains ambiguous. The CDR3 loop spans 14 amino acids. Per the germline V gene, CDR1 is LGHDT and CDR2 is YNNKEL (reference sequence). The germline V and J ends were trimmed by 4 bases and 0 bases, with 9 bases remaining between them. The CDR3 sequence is CASSRWQMNTEAFF. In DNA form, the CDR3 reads TGTGCCAGCAGCCGGTGGCAGATGAACACTGAAGCTTTCTTT.

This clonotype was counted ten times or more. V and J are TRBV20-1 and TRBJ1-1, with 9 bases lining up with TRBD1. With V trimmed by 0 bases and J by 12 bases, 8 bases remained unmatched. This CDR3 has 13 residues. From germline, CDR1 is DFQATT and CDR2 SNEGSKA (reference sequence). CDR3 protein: CSARDLRQGGTFF. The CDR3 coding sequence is TGCAGTGCTAGAGATCTACGACAGGGGGGGACTTTCTTT.

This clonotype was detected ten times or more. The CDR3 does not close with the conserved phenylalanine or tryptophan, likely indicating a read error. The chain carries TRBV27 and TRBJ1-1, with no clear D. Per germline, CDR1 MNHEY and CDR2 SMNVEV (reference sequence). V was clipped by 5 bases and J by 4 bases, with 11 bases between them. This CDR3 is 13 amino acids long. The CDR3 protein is CASSAGMATEAFL. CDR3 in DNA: TGTGCCAGCAGTGCCGGTATGGCCACTGAAGCTTTCCTT.

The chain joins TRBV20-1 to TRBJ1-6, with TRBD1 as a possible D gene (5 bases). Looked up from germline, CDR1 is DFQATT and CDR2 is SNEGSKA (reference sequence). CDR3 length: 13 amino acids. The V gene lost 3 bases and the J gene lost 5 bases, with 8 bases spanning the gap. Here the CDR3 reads CSASRGDNSPLHF. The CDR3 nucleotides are TGCAGTGCTAGTCGGGGGGATAATTCACCCCTCCACTTT.